This entry is about one T cell receptor (beta chain). The length of the CDR3 is 16 residues. Trimming took 3 bases from V and 2 from J; bases not matched to a gene: 7. The germline V gene encodes CDR1 LGHNA and CDR2 YNFKEQ. This entry comes from a study of somatic mutations in cytotoxic T cells in rheumatoid arthritis. Only in-frame clones appear in the TCRdb table, and some are missing; sequencing was by immunoSEQ multiplex PCR. The sample has over 15,000 clones, about three quarters seen once. The clonotype originates from an adult with rheumatoid arthritis. Sequenced input: CD8+ T cells sorted from blood. The chain couples TRBV4-2 to TRBJ1-5; 7 nucleotides match TRBD1. CDR3 in amino acids: CASSQDTGEGNQPQHF. The CDR3 nucleotides are TGTGCCAGCAGCCAGGATACAGGGGAGGGCAATCAGCCCCAGCATTTT.